This record looks at one T cell receptor (beta chain) sequence and its context. Study members were between about 18 and 95 years old and lived in approximately 25 US regions. Germline CDR1 reads SGHTA; CDR2 reads FQGNSA. This CDR3 is 16 amino acids long. V lost 2 bases and J 2 bases, leaving 15 bases between the germline ends. This record comes from a study of blood T cell repertoires in COVID-19. Background on the study: From the United States, Italy and Spain came samples of acute and convalescent COVID-19. PBMCs, B-cell-depleted T cells, or T cells were the source of the cDNA or gDNA that made up the material.

Generated by immunoSEQ multiplex PCR, the TCRdb table keeps only in-frame clones and is missing some. Seen here are hundreds of thousands of clones, 90% observed once, and the top ten hold about 1.8%. This receptor was taken from a woman between 18 and 30 years old with acute COVID-19. The J gene is TRBJ2-5, the V gene TRBV7-2; D is perhaps TRBD1 (5 bases). Sequencing was done on a sample of PBMCs or T cells enriched from blood (not recorded which). The CDR3 reads CASSLWSRAGQETQYF. Written as DNA, the CDR3 is TGTGCCAGCAGCTTATGGTCCAGGGCCGGGCAAGAGACCCAGTACTTC.